The 19 T cell receptor beta chains below come from one sample, sequenced in a study of human T cells and chemical hapten exposure. TCRdb re-derived calls from the RACE reads in MiXCR, one entry per CDR3 protein. The sample lists 74,000 or so distinct CDR3 sequences, approximately 10% occurring once. As to time point: patch test 1, 2 weeks after DPC sensitization. Treatment specified: therapeutic diphenylcyclopropenone sensitization with weekly scalp DPC. The sample in question was whole blood, obtained in connection with sensitization to the hapten diphenylcyclopropenone (DPC). The receptor set was obtained from a woman aged 60-75 years with alopecia areata. Some clones in this sample may be carry-over from other donors' samples.

This clonotype was found many times. The gene calls are TRBV10-3 and TRBJ1-2; 7 bases fit TRBD1. CDR1 ENHRY and CDR2 SYGVKD come from the germline V gene. J gave up 3 bases and V 4 bases, and 2 bases lay outside the gene matches. This CDR3 has 13 amino acids. The CDR3 sequence: CAISAQGDYGYTF. The CDR3 nucleotides read TGTGCCATCAGTGCCCAGGGGGACTATGGCTACACCTTC.

This clonotype counts as medium-sized. The J gene is TRBJ1-1, the V gene TRBV29-1; a weak D match, TRBD1 (6 bases). V was cut by 6 bases and J by 0 bases, with 8 bases left in between. Per germline, CDR1 SQVTM and CDR2 ANQGSEA. The CDR3 runs to 12 residues. The CDR3 reads CSVGHMNTEAFF. The CDR3 bases are TGCAGCGTGGGACACATGAACACTGAAGCTTTCTTT. Full variable domain (rest looked up from reference TRBV29-1 and TRBJ1-1): SAVISQKPSRDICQRGTSLTIQCQVDSQVTMMFWYRQQPGQSLTLIATANQGSEATYESGFVIDKFPISRPNLTFSTLTVSNMSPEDSSIYLCSVGHMNTEAFFGQGTRLTVV.

This chain links TRBV21-1 with TRBJ1-2; the D call TRBD1 from the table was never checked on the DNA. TRBV21-1 is assigned pseudogene status. CDR3 length: 13 amino acids. In nucleotides, the CDR3 is TGTGCCAGCAGTCGTTCAGGGACAGGGGGCTACACCTTC. Translated, it gives CASSRSGTGGYTF.

This clonotype appeared a few times. The chain joins TRBV5-1 to TRBJ2-1; TRBD1 matches at 9 bases. Trimming cost V 0 bases and J 8 bases; bases outside gene matches: 6. The CDR3 runs to 15 residues. Germline CDR1 reads SGHRS; CDR2 reads YFSETQ. CDR3 coding DNA: TGCGCCAGCAGCTTGGCCAATACAGGGGGCCATGAGCAGTTCTTC. Protein sequence: CASSLANTGGHEQFF.

A few counts support this clonotype. V is TRBV6-1 and J is TRBJ1-1; TRBD1 might be the D (6 bases). Germline CDR1 MNHNS, CDR2 SASEGT. The CDR3 covers 15 residues. V shed 3 bases and J shed 1 base, with 12 bases lying between them. DNA for the CDR3: TGTGCCAGCAGTGAGGGGGCAGGGCCGAACACTGAAGCTTTCTTT. Encoded protein: CASSEGAGPNTEAFF.

This clonotype was seen just once. A read error may explain this, as a much larger clone is one base away. V is TRBV11-2 and J is TRBJ2-3; tentative D call: TRBD2 (6 bases). Germline V gene data show CDR1 as SGHAT and CDR2 as FQNNGV. This CDR3 region has 12 residues. Here the CDR3 DNA reads TGTGCCAGCAGCTTAGCCGGGACGGGAGCGAATTTT. Residues: CASSLAGTGANF.

This clonotype was recorded at least ten times. V usage is TRBV9 and J usage is TRBJ2-1; 7 bases agree with TRBD2. The CDR3 length is 15 residues. J lost 5 bases, V lost 0 bases, and 5 bases had no gene match. Germline V gene lookup returns CDR1 SGDLS and CDR2 YYNGEE. The CDR3 region has the DNA TGTGCCAGCAGCGTAGTGGGAGGGTCCAACAATGAGCAGTTCTTC. Protein sequence: CASSVVGGSNNEQFF.

The chain recombines TRBV3-1 with TRBJ2-5; TRBD2 aligns across 12 bases. Germline values: CDR1 LGHDT, CDR2 YNNKEL (reference sequence). The junction had 4 bases not matched to a gene; V was cut back by 4 bases and J by 1 base. This CDR3 has 16 residues. CDR3 region: CASSLGLAGLQETQYF. DNA for the CDR3: TGTGCCAGCAGCCTTGGACTAGCGGGGCTCCAAGAGACCCAGTACTTC.

This rearrangement joins TRBV4-2 to TRBJ2-5, with D tentatively TRBD1 (7 bases). Trimming removed 3 bases at V and 6 bases at J, with 11 bases between. Germline CDR1 LGHNA, CDR2 YNFKEQ. The CDR3 consists of 13 residues. The CDR3 nucleotides are TGTGCCAGCAGCCAGGAGGGGGCGCAGACCCAGTACTTC. Protein sequence: CASSQEGAQTQYF.

This clonotype was recorded a few times. The chain links TRBV11-2 to TRBJ2-3; D could derive from TRBD1 or TRBD2 (5 bases each). Germline V gives CDR1 SGHAT, CDR2 FQNNGV. This CDR3 contains 15 residues. V was cut by 3 bases and J by 2 bases, with 12 bases left in between. The CDR3, as DNA: TGTGCCAGCAGCTTTGGGGACGGAAACACAGATACGCAGTATTTT. Translation: CASSFGDGNTDTQYF. The complete variable domain, with remaining parts taken from reference TRBV11-2 and TRBJ2-3, reads EAGVAQSPRYKIIEKRQSVAFWCNPISGHATLYWYQQILGQGPKLLIQFQNNGVVDDSQLPKDRFSAERLKGVDSTLKIQPAKLEDSAVYLCASSFGDGNTDTQYFGPGTRLTVL.

The sample holds many counts of this clonotype. This rearrangement joins TRBV2 to TRBJ2-3, with 7 bases lining up with TRBD2. The V gene's germline CDR1 is SNHLY and CDR2 FYNNEI. V lost 6 bases, J lost 4 bases, and 10 bases stayed unmatched. The CDR3 consists of 15 residues. DNA for the CDR3: TGTGCCAGCAGCAACGGACGGACTAGTGCAGATACGCAGTATTTT. Encoded protein: CASSNGRTSADTQYF.

This clonotype was seen at least ten times. The rearrangement joins TRBV19 to TRBJ1-4; D not resolved. Germline V lookup: CDR1 LNHDA, CDR2 SQIVND (reference sequence). CDR3 length: 16 amino acids. V shed 5 bases and J shed 8 bases, with 21 bases lying between them. Here the CDR3 DNA reads TGTGCCAGTAGTTTCCAGAGGACGCCGGGGTGGGAAAAACTGTTTTTT. Translating gives CASSFQRTPGWEKLFF.

In its sample, this clonotype was seen a few times. V and J are TRBV11-2 and TRBJ1-2; 7 nucleotides match TRBD1. Germline CDR1 SGHAT, CDR2 FQNNGV. J was trimmed by 0 bases and V by 1 base; bases with no gene match: 2. The CDR3 is 15 amino acids. CDR3 loop: CASSLGTGANYGYTF. As DNA, the CDR3 is TGTGCCAGCAGCTTAGGGACAGGAGCTAACTATGGCTACACCTTC.

This clonotype was seen many times. The chain links TRBV29-1 to TRBJ2-3; TRBD2 matches 9 bases. Trimming at V came to 6 bases and at J to 15 bases, leaving 4 bases not matched to a gene. Germline CDR1 reads SQVTM; CDR2 reads ANQGSEA. This CDR3 spans 9 amino acids. The CDR3 protein is CSVPSGAYF. CDR3 DNA sequence: TGCAGCGTCCCTAGCGGGGCATATTTT.

This clonotype was picked up many times. This chain joins TRBV7-2 and TRBJ1-1; no firm D call. V lost 1 base and J lost 0, with 9 bases in between. Germline V lookup: CDR1 SGHTA, CDR2 FQGNSA. The CDR3 length is 15 residues. CDR3 protein: CASSLGGQMNTEAFF. DNA of the CDR3: TGTGCCAGCAGCTTAGGAGGGCAGATGAACACTGAAGCTTTCTTT.

The V gene is TRBV7-6, the J gene TRBJ2-1, with TRBD1 identical over 10 bases. V trimming: 1 base; J trimming: 6 bases; junction bases outside the gene matches: 3. The CDR3 contains 15 residues. Germline V CDR1 and CDR2: SGHVS, FNYEAQ. DNA for the CDR3: TGTGCCAGCAGCTTAGGACAGGGGGCGTTCAATGAGCAGTTCTTC. It encodes CASSLGQGAFNEQFF.

The chain carries TRBV20-1 and TRBJ1-5; TRBD1 matches at 8 bases. Germline V gene data show CDR1 as DFQATT and CDR2 as SNEGSKA (reference sequence). The CDR3 is 12 residues long. Trimming took 5 bases from V and 4 from J; bases not matched to a gene: 1. The CDR3 spells CSAHRGNQPQHF. In DNA form, the CDR3 reads TGCAGTGCTCACAGGGGGAATCAGCCCCAGCATTTT.

This clonotype was seen only a few times. V and J are TRBV27 and TRBJ2-7; 7 bases map to TRBD1. V lost 8 bases and J lost 3; bases outside the gene matches: 19. This CDR3 is 17 amino acids long. CDR1 MNHEY and CDR2 SMNVEV come from the germline V gene (reference sequence). The CDR3 DNA is TGTGCCAGCTGGAATGGGCCAGGCAACAGGGGCGTCTACGAGCAGTACTTC. Its protein is CASWNGPGNRGVYEQYF.

The chain is built from TRBV7-6 and TRBJ2-3; perhaps D is TRBD1 or TRBD2 (5 bases each). Trimming took 5 bases from V and 0 from J, leaving 15 bases between them. Germline CDR1 is SGHVS and CDR2 is FNYEAQ. This CDR3 has 16 amino acids. DNA of the CDR3: TGTGCCAGCAGCCGTCCCGCCGGGGCTAGCACAGATACGCAGTATTTT. It specifies CASSRPAGASTDTQYF.